This record covers a single TCR beta chain. The antigen is unknown. The sample originates from a study of persistence of HIV-infected CD4 T cells. This CDR3 has 17 residues. Germline CDR1 is MNHEY and CDR2 is SMNVEV (reference sequence). Trimming shortened V by 2 bases and J by 7 bases, and 18 bases separated the two germline ends. The immunoSEQ assay was version 4, run in survey mode. Sequencing used immunoSEQ multiplex PCR; TCRdb keeps in-frame clones, though not all of them. The sample records about 30,000 clones, roughly three quarters being singletons. Cells were stimulated with overlapping HIV-1 Gag 15-mer peptides. Sorting selected CD4+ T cells upregulating both CD40 ligand and CD69.

The genes are TRBV27 and TRBJ1-6, with D possibly TRBD1 on 5 matching bases. The input for sequencing was CD4+ T cells sorted from PBMCs after roughly 18-hour stimulation, taken from a patient who received antiretroviral therapy. This TCR was recovered from an adult man with HIV who was CMV-seropositive. CDR3 in amino acids: CASSLRGALLANSPLHF. CDR3 nucleotides: TGTGCCAGCAGTTTAAGAGGGGCCTTGCTGGCCAATTCACCCCTCCACTTT.